Given below is one T cell receptor beta chain in context. The data were obtained in a study of blood T cell repertoires in COVID-19. The data were produced by immunoSEQ multiplex PCR, yet TCRdb's version contains in-frame clones alone and is incomplete. The table records more than 300,000 clones, roughly four fifths of them present only once. V lost 4 bases to trimming and J lost 5 bases, with 24 bases between them. This CDR3 is 17 amino acids long. Germline CDR1 reads SGHNT; CDR2 reads YYREEE (reference sequence). The origin of this receptor is a woman aged 45 to 65 who had recovered from COVID-19. This chain links TRBV5-4 with TRBJ1-2; maybe TRBD1 (5 bases). Sequences were obtained from PBMCs or T cells enriched from blood (not recorded which). This CDR3 reads CASSVEGGAVALYGYTF. In DNA form, the CDR3 reads TGTGCCAGCAGCGTGGAAGGAGGGGCGGTGGCTCTTTATGGCTACACCTTC.